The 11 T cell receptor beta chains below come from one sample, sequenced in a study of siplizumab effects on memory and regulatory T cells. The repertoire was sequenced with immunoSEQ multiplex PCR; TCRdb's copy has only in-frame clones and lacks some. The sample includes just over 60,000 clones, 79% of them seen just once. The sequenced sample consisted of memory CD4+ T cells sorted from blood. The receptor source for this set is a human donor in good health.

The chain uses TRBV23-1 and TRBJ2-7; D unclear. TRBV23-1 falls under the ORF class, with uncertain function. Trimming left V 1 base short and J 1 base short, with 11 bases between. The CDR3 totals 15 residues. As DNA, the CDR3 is TGCGCCAGCAGTCAATTCTGGAGAATATCCTACGAGCAGTACTTC. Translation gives CASSQFWRISYEQYF.

CDR3 in amino acids: CSVARSGQRGETQYF. The CDR3 bases are TGCAGCGTTGCCAGATCGGGACAGAGGGGGGAGACCCAGTACTTC. The V call is TRBV29-1, the J call TRBJ2-5; 7 positions agree with TRBD1. The CDR3 covers 15 residues. V was clipped by 4 bases and J by 5 bases; unmatched bases: 13. Per germline, CDR1 SQVTM and CDR2 ANQGSEA.

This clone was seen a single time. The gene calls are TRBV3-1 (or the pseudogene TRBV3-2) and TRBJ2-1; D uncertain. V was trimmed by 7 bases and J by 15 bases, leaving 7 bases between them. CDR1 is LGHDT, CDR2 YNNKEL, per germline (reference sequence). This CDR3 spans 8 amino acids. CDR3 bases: TGTGCCAGCAACAGTCGGTTCTTC. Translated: CASNSRFF.

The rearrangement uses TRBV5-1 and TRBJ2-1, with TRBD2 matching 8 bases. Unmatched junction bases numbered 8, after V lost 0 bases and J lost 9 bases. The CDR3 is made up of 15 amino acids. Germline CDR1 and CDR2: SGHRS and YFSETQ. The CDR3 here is CASSLVPGGGGEQFF. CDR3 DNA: TGCGCCAGCAGCTTGGTTCCGGGGGGGGGCGGTGAGCAGTTCTTC.

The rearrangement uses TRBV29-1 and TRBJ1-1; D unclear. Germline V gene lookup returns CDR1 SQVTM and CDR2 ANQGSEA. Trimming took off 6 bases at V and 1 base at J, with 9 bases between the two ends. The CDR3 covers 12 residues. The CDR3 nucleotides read TGCAGCGTCCTTCGGGGGAACACTGAAGCTTTCTTT. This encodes CSVLRGNTEAFF.

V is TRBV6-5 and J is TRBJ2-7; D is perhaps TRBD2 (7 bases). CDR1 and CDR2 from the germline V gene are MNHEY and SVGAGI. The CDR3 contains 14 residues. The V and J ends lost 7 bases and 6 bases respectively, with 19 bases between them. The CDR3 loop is CASILSGGSGEQYF. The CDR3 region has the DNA TGTGCCAGCATACTATCGGGGGGCTCCGGCGAGCAGTACTTC.

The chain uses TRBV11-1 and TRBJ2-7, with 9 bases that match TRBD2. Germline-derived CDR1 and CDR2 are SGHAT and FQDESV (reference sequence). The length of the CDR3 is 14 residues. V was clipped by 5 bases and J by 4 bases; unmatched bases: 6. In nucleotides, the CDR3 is TGTGCCAGCAGCCTAGGAGCGGGGGGTTACGAGCAGTACTTC. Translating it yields CASSLGAGGYEQYF.

The CDR3 coding sequence is TGTGCCAGCAGGAGAGACAGGGAGGCCTACGAGCAGTACTTC. Protein product: CASRRDREAYEQYF. The J gene is TRBJ2-7, the V gene TRBV6-5; D may be TRBD1 (7 bases). Trimming took off 6 bases at V and 2 bases at J, with 14 bases between the two ends. There are 14 residues in the CDR3. Germline V gives CDR1 MNHEY, CDR2 SVGAGI.

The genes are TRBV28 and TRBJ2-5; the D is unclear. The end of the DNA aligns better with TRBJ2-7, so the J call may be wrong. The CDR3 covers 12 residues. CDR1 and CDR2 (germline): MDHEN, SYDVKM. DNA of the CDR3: TGTGCCAGCAGTCAACACTCCTACGAGCAGTACTTC. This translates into CASSQHSYEQYF.

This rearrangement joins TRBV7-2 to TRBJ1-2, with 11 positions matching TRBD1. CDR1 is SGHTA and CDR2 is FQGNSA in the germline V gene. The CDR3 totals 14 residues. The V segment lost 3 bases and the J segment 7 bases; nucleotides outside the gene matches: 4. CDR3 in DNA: TGTGCCAGCAGCTTCCGGGACAGGGGGGCTGGCTACACCTTC. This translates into CASSFRDRGAGYTF. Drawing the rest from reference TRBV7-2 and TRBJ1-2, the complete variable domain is GAGVSQSPSNKVTEKGKDVELRCDPISGHTALYWYRQSLGQGLEFLIYFQGNSAPDKSGLPSDRFSAERTGGSVSTLTIQRTQQEDSAVYLCASSFRDRGAGYTFGSGTRLTVV.

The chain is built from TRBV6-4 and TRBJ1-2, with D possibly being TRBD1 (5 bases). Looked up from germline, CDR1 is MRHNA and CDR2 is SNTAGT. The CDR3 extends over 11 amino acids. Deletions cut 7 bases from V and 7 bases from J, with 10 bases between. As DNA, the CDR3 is TGTGCCAGCAAAGGGGTCGGTGGCTACACCTTC. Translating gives CASKGVGGYTF.